This T cell receptor beta chain was captured by sequencing in a study of T cell responses to AZD1222 COVID-19 vaccine. At the level of the study: Second-dose recipients at about 4 or about 12 weeks were treated as one pooled group.

This clone was observed once. The V gene's germline CDR1 is SEHNR and CDR2 FQNEAQ (reference sequence). This CDR3 has 16 residues. Deletions cut 0 bases from V and 0 bases from J, with 12 bases between. Sequencing used immunoSEQ multiplex PCR; TCRdb keeps in-frame clones, though not all of them. The sample consists of more than 150,000 clones, 75% to 95% of them appearing once. This sequence originates from an adult in good health. The input for sequencing was peripheral blood, taken on day 0 of AZD1222 vaccination. The chain joins TRBV7-9 to TRBJ2-7; no clear D. The CDR3 reads CASSLAVGWSSYEQYF. The CDR3 coding sequence is TGTGCCAGCAGCTTAGCAGTCGGTTGGAGCTCCTACGAGCAGTACTTC.